This TCR beta chain derives from a study of cytomegalovirus exposure and HLA in healthy donors (dated by TCRdb to 2017 to 2019). The study in broad terms: In an earlier analysis of around 540 of the donors, around 300 Gb of sequence data and some 100 million unique TCR beta sequences from some 170 million T cells were reported. Roughly 300 gigabases of sequencing data and 70 million to 100 million unique TCR sequences made up an early release that covered over 550 HLA-typed donors. Among the 398 genotyped donors, around 81% belonged to the genetic ancestry cluster associated with self-reported Caucasian donors. The aim of the study was to test whether cataloging public T cell receptors could identify signatures of past pathogen exposure. The T cell repertoires of under 700 subjects were profiled by immunosequencing and related to cytomegalovirus serostatus. A separate validation cohort of roughly 130 different subjects was used in addition to the approximately 670-subject first cohort. High-throughput TCR immunosequencing, statistical association of individual TCRs with disease status, and machine learning were combined to predict cytomegalovirus infection status. A later analysis re-examined previously published TCR beta repertoires from over 500 donors and added high-resolution HLA genotyping to investigate patterns of TCR occurrence. The later analysis used no new phenotypic data to find candidate immune exposures, relying instead on TCR beta sequences and their occurrence across donors. An earlier analysis of roughly 600 of the donors used high-throughput TCR beta sequencing to judge whether each TCR beta V gene segment behaved as functional or pseudogenic. Alongside the repertoire data, information on donor age, sex, ethnicity and CMV serostatus was compiled. Genome-wide SNP genotypes for about 65% of the roughly 670 donors were used in a later genetic analysis, which treated that subset as a discovery cohort. Every discovery cohort repertoire had been produced on one sequencing platform. Both class I and class II loci were covered by HLA typing, at four-digit resolution. The number of typed donors differed by locus: 629-630 for A, B, C, DRB1 and DQB1; about 520 for DQA1; 606 for DPA1; and approximately 450 for DPB1. Roughly 5 DR-DQ haplotypes were handled as single units for association and clustering, since linkage in the cohort was strong. Among almost 400 genotyped donors of the cohort, an average of 235,054 unique TCR beta nucleotide sequences were sequenced per donor, roughly a sixth of them non-productive.

The method was the immunoSEQ multiplex PCR assay. A mixture of 60 forward primers for TCR Vbeta segments and 13 reverse primers for TCR Jbeta segments was used in the multiplex PCR. The CDR3 region of rearranged TCR beta genes was amplified from genomic DNA by a multiplex PCR assay. On the Illumina HiSeq System, the amplified TCR beta libraries were sequenced as 87-base-pair reads. The original pipeline was this. In a later analysis, around 80 million unique TCR beta chains were counted across the roughly 610 repertoires, and about 9.9 million of these chains were shared by at least two donors. Raw reads were error-corrected and collapsed into unique sequences with a nearest-neighbor algorithm that merged closely related sequences to remove PCR and sequencing errors. Alignment of CDR3 sequences to IMGT reference sequences was used to assign V, D and J gene segments. For a sequence to be retained, a match of at least six nucleotides was required to both a V gene segment and a J gene segment. Rearrangements were classified as productive when the CDR3 lacked stop codons and remained in frame with V and J, and all other rearrangements were classified as non-productive. Following IMGT convention, CDR3 was defined as the stretch from the second conserved V-encoded cysteine up to the conserved J-encoded phenylalanine. The earlier analysis of about 610 of the donors excluded any sequence lacking an unambiguous match to a single V gene segment. In an earlier analysis of about 590 of the donors, a V segment was called functional when productive rearrangements were above 56.7%, and segregating when the standard deviation between donors exceeded 5%. A statistical classification framework was built for diagnosing cytomegalovirus status from the catalog of TCR beta chain sequences. V and J gene assignment, in a later analysis, came from comparing TCR nucleotide sequences with IMGT/GENE-DB human TR gene sequences. In a later analysis, CDR3 sequences and most-parsimonious VDJ recombination scenarios were assigned using the TCRdist pipeline. In a later analysis, each TCR beta chain was defined by its CDR3 amino acid sequence together with its V-gene family, and reads lacking a unique V-gene family were excluded. As a way to deal with suspected cross-contamination and a sequencing artifact, a later analysis dropped roughly 620 nucleotide sequences that were highly shared and had low generation probability. A later analysis calculated a clonal expansion index for each public chain from normalized within-repertoire ranks of inferred template counts. Generation probabilities in a later analysis came from a VDJ recombination model fitted to out-of-frame rearrangements, and those results were checked against IGoR. A later analysis scored TCR-TCR, TCR-HLA and TCR-CMV co-occurrence with hypergeometric tests, applying a repertoire-size bias correction to TCR pairs. A later analysis estimated false discovery rates by permuting HLA or CMV assignments 20 times. In a later analysis, co-occurring TCRs were grouped using DBSCAN, with TCRdist sequence similarity added in when clustering inside HLA-allele-positive subsets. Co-occurrence clustering excluded repertoires with fewer than 30,000 or more than 120,000 public chains, plus five with anomalous nucleotide sharing. In its TCRdb copy, this immuneACCESS table keeps in-frame sequences only and misses some clones. Where compared with another copy, unresolved V genes explain less than half of these, and the others have no known cause. V and J calls and clone size are copied from that table; D and trimming were computed from the DNA. The sample table lists roughly 180,000 clones, 75% to 85% of them with a count of one. Over 10% of the sample rests with the top ten.

Turning to this clone: Its specific antigen is unknown. There are no base qualities to consult, and no much larger clone falls within one base.

The cohort was made up of 650 to 700 healthy bone marrow donors. At the time of sampling, every cohort member was nominally healthy, though immune exposures that went unrecorded were likely present. The donor was CMV seropositive and was included in the group of 250 to 350 seropositive cohort members. A peripheral blood sample was provided by each donor, and peripheral blood mononuclear cells were used for TCR beta sequencing. The Qiagen DNeasy Blood Extraction Kit was used to extract genomic DNA from the blood cell samples. For this chain, trimming is 6 bases at the V end and 1 base at the J end, and the number of junction bases without a gene match is 3. From its cysteine to its phenylalanine, the CDR3 spans 14 amino acids. The retained sequence is limited to the CDR3, 42 bases, with the frame set at the first base. The germline V gene (reference sequence) supplies CDR1 LNHDA and CDR2 SQIVND. Points the paper makes about the study in general: In a later analysis, the rate of TCR association differed among HLA loci, with DRB1 alleles having the most associated TCRs and HLA-C alleles having the fewest. In a later analysis, several top co-occurrence clusters were reported to appear linked to parvovirus B19, influenza, CMV and Epstein-Barr virus. In a later genetic analysis, a missense DCLRE1C variant was associated with V-gene and J-gene trimming of TCR beta chains, and the association was replicated in an independent cohort. Strong co-occurrence of HLA alleles, especially DR and DQ, made assigning TCR associations to individual alleles difficult. Some IMGT-functional V segments, including TRBV6-2 and TRBV6-3, could not be distinguished by the 87-base-pair reads and were therefore excluded. Because counts were too low, more than 15 rarely observed V segments, including chromosome 9 orphons, were excluded from the earlier analysis of some 540 of the donors. Most TCR sequences were seen in very few donors, while some public TCRs were found in many individuals. In this cohort, only TCR beta chains were sequenced, and detectable features were limited by the absence of alpha or paired-chain data. In a later analysis, some 18,000 TCR beta sequences were associated with specific HLA alleles at a false discovery rate of 0.05. Most CMV-associated TCR beta chains appeared to be HLA-restricted in a later analysis, and the HLA associations seemed to be driven largely by CMV exposure. A cluster of highly shared sequence variants was judged likely to represent a technical artifact of the sequencing pipeline. A total of around 150 TCR beta chains were listed by the study as associated with cytomegalovirus. The classifier was reported to diagnose cytomegalovirus status with high specificity and sensitivity in both the original and validation cohorts. Compared with the roughly 670-donor mean, donors in an Asian-associated ancestry cluster had fewer N-insertions in productive TCRs, according to a later genetic analysis. Correlated functional status among segregating V segments might reflect linkage disequilibrium, but an unknown experimental factor could not be ruled out. A further reported finding was that TCR beta sequences accurately predicted the HLA-A and HLA-B alleles for most subjects in the first cohort. Because HLA typing was unavailable for some donors at each locus, only the typed subset was used in association tests. In an earlier analysis of approximately 590 of the donors, most TCR beta V segments appeared in productive rearrangements about 87% or about 30% of the time, broadly matching IMGT annotations. A few of the identified cytomegalovirus-associated TCR beta chains were confirmed in vitro to be specific for cytomegalovirus antigens. The authors suggested that the approach could potentially be extended to other disease states and immunological phenotypes. The presence/absence analyses assumed that sequencing depth was roughly uniform across donors, and that assumption may not be true. The only immune exposure information available for the cohort was CMV serostatus. In a later analysis, HLA-associated TCR beta chains showed more clonal expansion and lower generation probabilities than non-associated chains that were equally common.

The chain uses TRBV19 and TRBJ1-1, with 9 junctional bases fitting TRBD1. The sequence came from a woman between 50 and 59 years old in good health and CMV-seropositive. The specimen was PBMCs. The DNA sequence is as follows: TGTGCCAGTAGAGGGACAGGGTGGAACACTGAAGCTTTCTTT. Protein translation: CASRGTGWNTEAFF.